This TCR beta chain comes out of a study of control samples from healthy donors and cancer patients. Trimming cost V 6 bases and J 3 bases, with 17 bases left between them. CDR1 and CDR2 from the germline V gene are SGHDT and YYEEEE. CDR3 length equals 15 residues. Profiled with immunoSEQ multiplex PCR; TCRdb holds only in-frame clones, not every one. The sample carries approximately 80,000 clones, 90% to 95% recorded once. The sequence derives from a young man in good health. The chain is built from TRBV5-6 and TRBJ2-3; D is possibly TRBD2 (6 bases). The material sequenced was blood. The CDR3 is CASTLLAAGTDTQYF. CDR3 in DNA: TGTGCCAGCACCCTTTTGGCGGCGGGGACAGATACGCAGTATTTT.